A selection of T cell receptor beta chains follows, all from one sample in a study of shared clonotypes between healthy human individuals. Clones were sequenced by immunoSEQ multiplex PCR, and TCRdb holds only the in-frame ones, with some missing. The data show about 1.1 million clones, with 78% seen just once and 0.6% to 0.75% held by the top ten. Sequencing input: memory CD4+ T cells from PBMCs. The source is a man in his late teens or twenties in good health. Some clones in this sample may be carry-over from other donors' samples. Each CDR3 is given with its conserved first and last residue. A D gene is named only where the DNA matches it firmly. For some rows the clone size is stated as once, few or many, or as a class when expanded; others skip it.

clone_size,j_call,v_call,d_call,cdr3_nt,cdr3_aa
NA,TRBJ1-4,TRBV5-1,NA,TGCGCCAGCAGCTTGGGGGCGCCCGATGAAAAACTGTTTTTT,CASSLGAPDEKLFF
NA,TRBJ2-7,TRBV5-6,NA,TGTGCCAGCAGCTTCCAAGGGACCTACGAGCAGTACTTC,CASSFQGTYEQYF
NA,TRBJ1-4,TRBV19,NA,TGTGCCAGTAGTCGTCAGGACAGTCGTAATGAAAAACTGTTTTTT,CASSRQDSRNEKLFF
NA,TRBJ1-2,TRBV27,NA,TGTGCCAGCAGGGACCGGGGGGTTGGCTATGGCTACACCTTC,CASRDRGVGYGYTF
NA,TRBJ1-1,TRBV2,NA,TGTGCCAGCACCTTCTTATGGGACGGAGACATGAACACTGAAGCTTTCTTT,CASTFLWDGDMNTEAFF
NA,TRBJ2-5,TRBV4-1,NA,TGCGCCAGCAGCCAAAAGGACGGGCTGGGGGGAGAGACCCAGTACTTC,CASSQKDGLGGETQYF
once,TRBJ1-5,TRBV28,NA,TGTGCCAGCAGTTTAGGACAGCCCCAGCATTTT,CASSLGQPQHF
NA,TRBJ2-1,TRBV7-2,NA,TGTGCCAGCAGCTTCCACCCAGGGAGTGGGTCCTACAATGAGCAGTTCTTC,CASSFHPGSGSYNEQFF
few,TRBJ2-3,TRBV5-1,TRBD2,TGCGCCAGCAGCGAAGCGGGAGCCACAGATACGCAGTATTTT,CASSEAGATDTQYF
NA,TRBJ2-7,TRBV5-6,TRBD1,TGTGCCAGCAGCCCCACTAGTATCGGGACAGGAAGCTCCTACGAGCAGTACTTC,CASSPTSIGTGSSYEQYF
NA,TRBJ2-7,TRBV28,NA,TGTGCCAGCAGTGAGGGACTGCCGACCTACGAGCAGTACTTC,CASSEGLPTYEQYF
few,TRBJ2-5,TRBV7-2,NA,TGTGCCAGCAGCTTCCCCAATCAAGAGACCCAGTACTTC,CASSFPNQETQYF
NA,TRBJ2-2,TRBV7-2,TRBD1,TGTGCCAGCAGCTACCAACCGGACAGGGGTAGTGGGGAGCTGTTTTTT,CASSYQPDRGSGELFF
NA,TRBJ2-5,TRBV11-2,NA,TGTGCCAGCAGCCTGCGACAGGGAGGGCGAGAGACCCAGTACTTC,CASSLRQGGRETQYF
NA,TRBJ2-7,TRBV19,NA,TGTGCCAGTAGTATTGGCCGGGCCCTCTCCTACGAGCAGTACTTC,CASSIGRALSYEQYF
many,TRBJ2-1,TRBV7-2,NA,TGTGCCAGCAGCAGCTTACAGGCAGTTAACTACAATGAGCAGTTCTTC,CASSSLQAVNYNEQFF
NA,TRBJ2-2,TRBV28,TRBD1,TGTGCCAGCAGGGAAGCGACAGGGCGGACCGGGGAGCTGTTTTTT,CASREATGRTGELFF
NA,TRBJ1-2,TRBV28,TRBD1,TGTGCCAGCAGAACGTCGGGACAGGGGAACTATGGCTACACCTTC,CASRTSGQGNYGYTF
NA,TRBJ1-4,TRBV28,NA,TGTGCCAGTTTTGACAGGACTAATGAAAAACTGTTTTTT,CASFDRTNEKLFF
NA,TRBJ2-3,TRBV10-3,TRBD2,TGTGCCATCAGAGAACTAGCGGCGAGCACAGATACGCAGTATTTT,CAIRELAASTDTQYF
once,TRBJ2-3,TRBV4-1,NA,TGCGCCAGCAGCCCTGAAAGATTCGGAGCGGGCAACACAGATACGCAGTATTTT,CASSPERFGAGNTDTQYF
NA,TRBJ2-2,TRBV5-6,TRBD2,TGTGCCAGCAGCGCGCTAGCGGAGCGGAACACCGGGGAGCTGTTTTTT,CASSALAERNTGELFF
few,TRBJ2-2,TRBV5-1,NA,TGCGCCAGCAGCCCTCTTACTAGACGGGACACCGGGGAGCTGTTTTTT,CASSPLTRRDTGELFF
NA,TRBJ1-1,TRBV30,NA,TGTGCCTGGAGTAGGGTAAGGGACACTGAAGCTTTCTTT,CAWSRVRDTEAFF
many,TRBJ1-2,TRBV6-1,TRBD1,TGTGCCAGCAGTGAGGATGGGACAGGGCTCTATGGCTACACCTTC,CASSEDGTGLYGYTF
NA,TRBJ2-5,TRBV5-1,TRBD2,TGCGCCAGCAGCAAAGGGACTAGTGGGTACCAAGAGACCCAGTACTTC,CASSKGTSGYQETQYF
NA,TRBJ2-7,TRBV7-2,NA,TGTGCCAGCAGCCGGGACGCCTCCTACGAGCAGTACTTC,CASSRDASYEQYF
NA,TRBJ1-5,TRBV7-3,NA,TGTGCCAGCAGCTTAAACCCTTTCACAGCCCAGCATTTT,CASSLNPFTAQHF
NA,TRBJ1-5,TRBV30,NA,TGTGCCTGGAGTGTATCTAGCAATCAGCCCCAGCATTTT,CAWSVSSNQPQHF